This TCR beta chain was profiled in a study of blood T cell repertoires in COVID-19. Trimming shortened V by 2 bases and J by 2 bases, and 11 bases separated the two germline ends. The CDR3 has 15 amino acids. Germline-derived CDR1 and CDR2 are ENHRY and SYGVKD. Clones were sequenced by immunoSEQ multiplex PCR, and TCRdb holds only the in-frame ones, with some missing. The table has 250,000 to 350,000 clones, 85% to 90% seen once. The receptor was derived from a woman aged 18-35 years with acute COVID-19. Sequencing was done on a sample of PBMCs or T cells enriched from blood (not recorded which). This chain connects TRBV10-3 to TRBJ2-3; TRBD1 might be the D (6 bases). CDR3 residues: CAISETGQITDTQYF. Written as DNA, the CDR3 is TGTGCCATCAGTGAGACTGGACAGATCACAGATACGCAGTATTTT.